The 22 T cell receptor beta chains below come from one sample, sequenced in a study of T-cell reconstitution after alpha-beta-depleted transplantation in children. Molecular barcoding with unique molecular identifiers was used for the TCRbeta library. One entry per CDR3 protein, called by TCRdb with MiXCR from the PCR reads. The sample holds about 600,000 distinct CDR3 sequences, roughly 23% seen once. The material sequenced was PBMCs, mostly from graft donor cells, taken 360 days after TCRalphabeta/CD19-depleted stem cell transplant. The receptors were gathered from a boy under two years old who had a stem cell transplant for acute myeloid leukemia, so the T cells may come from the graft donor.

This clonotype was found once. This chain uses TRBV27 with TRBJ2-7; D gene unclear. This CDR3 has 14 amino acids. The V end lost 0 bases, the J end lost 0 bases, and 6 bases lay between the germline ends. Per the germline V gene, CDR1 is MNHEY and CDR2 is SMNVEV (reference sequence). The DNA of the CDR3 is TGTGCCAGCAGTTTATCCAGGACCTCCTACGAGCAGTACTTC. It translates to CASSLSRTSYEQYF.

Many counts were recorded for this clonotype. The chain links TRBV29-1 to TRBJ2-6; a possible D gene is TRBD2 (5 bases). Looked up from germline, CDR1 is SQVTM and CDR2 is ANQGSEA. The length of the CDR3 is 14 residues. Trimming stripped 6 bases from V and 0 bases from J, with 9 bases between. The CDR3 spells CSVGVVSGANVLTF. The CDR3 bases are TGCAGCGTCGGGGTGGTCTCTGGGGCCAACGTCCTGACTTTC. The full variable domain, its missing parts supplied by reference TRBV29-1 and TRBJ2-6, is SAVISQKPSRDICQRGTSLTIQCQVDSQVTMMFWYRQQPGQSLTLIATANQGSEATYESGFVIDKFPISRPNLTFSTLTVSNMSPEDSSIYLCSVGVVSGANVLTFGAGSRLTVL.

This clonotype was seen only a few times. This chain links TRBV29-1 with TRBJ1-1, with D perhaps matching TRBD1 (5 bases). The CDR3 totals 11 residues. Germline V lookup: CDR1 SQVTM, CDR2 ANQGSEA. V was pared by 7 bases and J by 7 bases, with 13 bases between. CDR3 sequence: CSGTTGGEAFF. The CDR3 coding sequence is TGCAGCGGGACAACAGGAGGTGAAGCTTTCTTT.

This clonotype was observed many times. CDR3 nucleotides: TGCAGTGCTGTCCTGGGACTAGCGGCCTACAATGAGCAGTTCTTC. It encodes CSAVLGLAAYNEQFF. The rearrangement joins TRBV20-1 to TRBJ2-1, with 11 bases fitting TRBD2. Germline values: CDR1 DFQATT, CDR2 SNEGSKA (reference sequence). The CDR3 runs 15 residues. With V trimmed by 5 bases and J by 2 bases, 5 bases remained unmatched.

V usage is TRBV28 and J usage is TRBJ2-3; 7 positions match TRBD1. The CDR3 loop spans 14 amino acids. V was pared by 6 bases and J by 8 bases, with 11 bases of the junction left unmatched. CDR1 MDHEN and CDR2 SYDVKM come from the germline V gene. In DNA form, the CDR3 reads TGTGCCAGCAGCATCGAGACAGGGCGCGGTACGCAGTATTTT. Protein: CASSIETGRGTQYF.

This clonotype was counted only a few times. V and J are TRBV5-6 and TRBJ2-7, with D maybe TRBD2 (5 bases). The V and J ends lost 4 bases and 10 bases respectively, with 21 bases between them. The CDR3 loop spans 14 amino acids. Germline loops: CDR1 SGHDT, CDR2 YYEEEE. The CDR3: CASSAAGVVWQQYV. CDR3 sequence (DNA): TGTGCCAGCAGCGCCGCCGGGGTCGTATGGCAACAGTACGTC.

This clonotype was detected only a few times. The chain is built from TRBV20-1 and TRBJ1-5; TRBD1 agrees at 8 bases. V trimming: 3 bases; J trimming: 2 bases; junction bases outside the gene matches: 12. The CDR3 extends over 17 amino acids. Looked up from germline, CDR1 is DFQATT and CDR2 is SNEGSKA (reference sequence). CDR3 region: CSARGVEWGQGNQPQHF. The CDR3 DNA reads TGCAGTGCTAGGGGGGTTGAGTGGGGACAGGGCAATCAGCCCCAGCATTTT.

This chain uses TRBV5-1 with TRBJ1-1; D possibly corresponds to TRBD1 (6 bases). Trimming took off 0 bases at V and 3 bases at J, with 9 bases between the two ends. This CDR3 contains 14 residues. Germline CDR1 reads SGHRS; CDR2 reads YFSETQ. In DNA, the CDR3 is TGCGCCAGCAGCTTGGGGGGACAACACACTGAAGCTTTCTTT. It encodes CASSLGGQHTEAFF.

The chain recombines TRBV7-9 with TRBJ2-7, with a weak D call TRBD2 (5 bases). V was trimmed by 8 bases and J by 3 bases, leaving 23 bases between them. Looked up from germline, CDR1 is SEHNR and CDR2 is FQNEAQ (reference sequence). The CDR3 consists of 16 residues. This chain's CDR3 is CASGPHYPIGLYEQYF. Written as DNA, the CDR3 is TGTGCCAGCGGCCCACACTATCCCATAGGACTCTACGAGCAGTACTTC. The full variable domain, rest sourced from reference TRBV7-9 and TRBJ2-7, is DTGVSQNPRHKITKRGQNVTFRCDPISEHNRLYWYRQTLGQGPEFLTYFQNEAQLEKSRLLSDRFSAERPKGSFSTLEIQRTEQGDSAMYLCASGPHYPIGLYEQYFGPGTRLTVT.

Ten or more counts support this clonotype. The chain is built from TRBV12-3 or TRBV12-4 and TRBJ1-1; D not certain. The CDR3 has 13 amino acids. V was clipped by 2 bases and J by 10 bases, with 14 bases between them. CDR3 DNA: TGTGCCAGCAGTTTAACTGAGGCAGAGGGAGCTTTCTTT. Protein product: CASSLTEAEGAFF.

This clonotype was detected many times. The chain couples TRBV12-3 or TRBV12-4 to TRBJ1-3, with D hard to call. V was cut by 6 bases and J by 1 base, with 10 bases left in between. The length of the CDR3 is 14 residues. The DNA for the CDR3 is TGTGCCAGCAGCCCCGGACGTTCTGGAAACACCATATATTTT. Its protein is CASSPGRSGNTIYF.

This clonotype was recorded many times. The CDR3, as DNA: TGCGCCAGCAGCCAGTTCCAGGGTAGCTACGAGCAGTACTTC. It is translated as CASSQFQGSYEQYF. The V and J genes are TRBV4-3 and TRBJ2-7, with a tentative D call TRBD1 (5 bases). The CDR3 totals 14 residues. V was clipped by 3 bases and J by 3 bases, with 12 bases between them. CDR1 LGHNA and CDR2 YSLEER come from the germline V gene.

V gene TRBV7-9 combines with J gene TRBJ2-2; 7 nucleotides agree with TRBD1. V was pared by 4 bases and J by 6 bases, with 14 bases of the junction left unmatched. CDR1 and CDR2 from the germline V gene are SEHNR and FQNEAQ (reference sequence). The CDR3 spans 17 residues. The CDR3 DNA reads TGTGCCAGCAGCTCGCGATGGTTTAGGGGGCCATCCGGGGAGCTGTTTTTT. Its translation: CASSSRWFRGPSGELFF.

This clonotype has a handful of counts. The chain employs TRBV20-1 and TRBJ1-1; D ambiguous. CDR3 length equals 13 residues. CDR1 and CDR2 from the germline V gene are DFQATT and SNEGSKA (reference sequence). Trimming removed 7 bases from V and 0 bases from J, with 12 bases in between. The chain's CDR3 is CSGAGPMNTEAFF. The DNA of the CDR3 is TGCAGTGGGGCCGGACCAATGAACACTGAAGCTTTCTTT.

This clonotype was counted a few times. In DNA, the CDR3 is TGTGCCAGCAGCCCCGGGTACGAGCAGTTCTTC. This translates into CASSPGYEQFF. The J gene is TRBJ2-1, the V gene TRBV13, with D unresolved. Trimming shortened V by 5 bases and J by 10 bases, and 9 bases separated the two germline ends. The CDR3 covers 11 residues. CDR1 is PRHDT, CDR2 FYEKMQ, per germline (reference sequence).

This clonotype has more than one count but fewer than ten. This rearrangement joins TRBV20-1 to TRBJ2-1; 12 positions agree with TRBD2. Per the germline V gene, CDR1 is DFQATT and CDR2 is SNEGSKA (reference sequence). Unmatched junction bases numbered 5, after V lost 3 bases and J lost 5 bases. The CDR3 consists of 15 residues. Here the CDR3 reads CSASDLAGGHNEQFF. In DNA form, the CDR3 reads TGCAGTGCTAGCGATCTAGCGGGGGGGCACAATGAGCAGTTCTTC.

This clonotype showed up just a few times. J is TRBJ2-7 and V is TRBV7-2; D ambiguous. Trimming removed 1 base from V and 5 bases from J, with 12 bases in between. The CDR3 runs to 14 residues. The germline V gene encodes CDR1 SGHTA and CDR2 FQGNSA. The CDR3 DNA is TGTGCCAGCAGCTTAGTTGACCCTCGTAACGAGCAGTACTTC. Encoded protein: CASSLVDPRNEQYF.

In this sample, this clonotype turned up many times. Here the CDR3 reads CASSYSVALPLLSGANVLTF. In DNA form, the CDR3 reads TGTGCCAGCAGTTACTCGGTCGCTCTCCCCCTCCTCTCTGGGGCCAACGTCCTGACTTTC. The chain is built from TRBV6-2 or TRBV6-3 and TRBJ2-6; D gene uncertain. Germline V gene lookup returns CDR1 MNHEY and CDR2 SVGEGT. V was cut by 0 bases and J by 0 bases, with 18 bases left in between. There are 20 residues in the CDR3.

This clonotype has more than one count but fewer than ten. The chain combines TRBV28 with TRBJ2-7; a possible D gene is TRBD2 (5 bases). Germline lookup yields CDR1 MDHEN and CDR2 SYDVKM. V was pared by 6 bases and J by 1 base, with 16 bases between. This CDR3 has 15 residues. In DNA, the CDR3 is TGTGCCAGCAGCTCAGGTACTCGGGGTTCCTACGAGCAGTACGTC. This gives the protein CASSSGTRGSYEQYV.

This clonotype was seen ten or more times. The rearrangement joins TRBV20-1 to TRBJ2-3, with 7 bases aligning to TRBD2. This CDR3 comprises 17 residues. The V and J ends lost 0 bases and 0 bases, in that order; junction bases with no gene match: 9. The germline gives CDR1 DFQATT, CDR2 SNEGSKA (reference sequence). CDR3 amino acids: CSARDPGLGASTDTQYF. CDR3 nucleotides: TGCAGTGCTAGAGATCCCGGACTAGGGGCTAGCACAGATACGCAGTATTTT.

This clonotype has ten or more counts. This rearrangement joins TRBV20-1 to TRBJ2-6; D remains unclear. The V and J ends lost 1 base and 4 bases respectively, with 5 bases between them. The CDR3 has 13 residues. From germline, CDR1 is DFQATT and CDR2 SNEGSKA (reference sequence). The chain's CDR3 is CSARALGANVLTF. CDR3 sequence (DNA): TGCAGTGCTAGAGCGTTAGGGGCCAACGTCCTGACTTTC.

This clonotype occurred a few times. The chain combines TRBV20-1 with TRBJ2-3; a possible D gene is TRBD1 (5 bases). V lost 3 bases and J 0 bases, leaving 13 bases between the germline ends. The length of the CDR3 is 15 residues. Per germline, CDR1 DFQATT and CDR2 SNEGSKA (reference sequence). DNA of the CDR3: TGCAGTGCTAGTGACGACTGGGGCAGCACAGATACGCAGTATTTT. Amino acid sequence: CSASDDWGSTDTQYF.